These T cell receptor beta chains were read from a single sample in a study of T cells in Graves' hyperthyroidism and ophthalmopathy. MiXCR, run by TCRdb on the multiplex PCR reads, gives a single entry per CDR3 protein. The sample includes 300,000 to 350,000 distinct CDR3 sequences, approximately 15% seen only once; the top ten take around 23%. The sequencing input was blood. These receptors originate from a woman under 40 with Graves' hyperthyroidism. Each CDR3 is given with its conserved first and last residue. The order of the fields is CDR3 DNA, CDR3 protein, D gene, CDR3 length, J gene, V gene, clone size. A D gene is named only where the DNA matches it firmly. Some rows have no size entry. The others give once, few or many, or a class for an expanded clone.

CDR3 DNA: TGTGCCAGCAGCGGGGGACTAGTTCGAAATGAGCAGTTCTTC
CDR3 protein: CASSGGLVRNEQFF
D gene: TRBD2
CDR3 length: 14
J gene: TRBJ2-1
V gene: TRBV9
clone size: many

CDR3 DNA: TGTGCCAGCAGTGCCACGGCCCAGGCGTCCCAGTACTTC
CDR3 protein: CASSATAQASQYF
D gene: -
CDR3 length: 13
J gene: TRBJ2-5
V gene: TRBV27
clone size: once

CDR3 DNA: TGTGCCTGGAGTGTACTGCGGGAGGGGAGTGATGAGCAGTTCTTC
CDR3 protein: CAWSVLREGSDEQFF
D gene: TRBD2
CDR3 length: 15
J gene: TRBJ2-1
V gene: TRBV30
clone size: few

CDR3 DNA: TGTGCCAGCAGCCGGGAGGCGAACACTGAAGCTTTCTTT
CDR3 protein: CASSREANTEAFF
D gene: -
CDR3 length: 13
J gene: TRBJ1-1
V gene: TRBV7-3
clone size: few

CDR3 DNA: TGCAGTGCTAGGCCCGGGACTGGGGGCACAGATACGCAGTATTTT
CDR3 protein: CSARPGTGGTDTQYF
D gene: -
CDR3 length: 15
J gene: TRBJ2-3
V gene: TRBV20-1
clone size: -

CDR3 DNA: TGTGCCAGCAGTTTCCTGGACAGGGGCAGGTTGACTTATGGCTACACCTTC
CDR3 protein: CASSFLDRGRLTYGYTF
D gene: TRBD1
CDR3 length: 17
J gene: TRBJ1-2
V gene: TRBV6-2/TRBV6-3
clone size: -

CDR3 DNA: TGCAGCGCCATACTCCACGGACTAGCCTACGAGCAGTACTTC
CDR3 protein: CSAILHGLAYEQYF
D gene: TRBD2
CDR3 length: 14
J gene: TRBJ2-7
V gene: TRBV29-1
clone size: many

CDR3 DNA: TGTGCCAGCAGTTTTGGGGGATCCAAAAACATTCAGTACTTC
CDR3 protein: CASSFGGSKNIQYF
D gene: -
CDR3 length: 14
J gene: TRBJ2-4
V gene: TRBV28
clone size: many

CDR3 DNA: TGTGCCAGTAGTATCTGGGGGCGAGCCTACAATGAGCAGTTCTTC
CDR3 protein: CASSIWGRAYNEQFF
D gene: -
CDR3 length: 15
J gene: TRBJ2-1
V gene: TRBV19
clone size: -

CDR3 DNA: TGTGCCAGCAGTGTAGCGGGCTACACCGGGGAGCTGTTTTTT
CDR3 protein: CASSVAGYTGELFF
D gene: TRBD2
CDR3 length: 14
J gene: TRBJ2-2
V gene: TRBV27
clone size: -

CDR3 DNA: TGTGCCAGCAGCTCCTCCGCTCCAGTACAGCGGGTAAGGAGCTCCTACAATGAGCAGTTCTTC
CDR3 protein: CASSSSAPVQRVRSSYNEQFF
D gene: -
CDR3 length: 21
J gene: TRBJ2-1
V gene: TRBV7-9
clone size: -

CDR3 DNA: TGCGCCAGCAGCTTGGGGAATAGCGGGAGGAATCGGGAGACCCAGTACTTC
CDR3 protein: CASSLGNSGRNRETQYF
D gene: TRBD2
CDR3 length: 17
J gene: TRBJ2-5
V gene: TRBV5-1
clone size: -

CDR3 DNA: TGTGCCAGCAGCGCCCAACAGGGCGGTAACGAGCAGTACTTC
CDR3 protein: CASSAQQGGNEQYF
D gene: -
CDR3 length: 14
J gene: TRBJ2-7
V gene: TRBV5-6
clone size: many

CDR3 DNA: TGTGCCAGCAGGGACAAGGGACAGCCGAACACTGAAGCTTTCTTT
CDR3 protein: CASRDKGQPNTEAFF
D gene: TRBD1
CDR3 length: 15
J gene: TRBJ1-1
V gene: TRBV6-1
clone size: many

CDR3 DNA: TGTGCCAGCAATGTGGAAGTACTTAATATCGATACGCAGTATTTT
CDR3 protein: CASNVEVLNIDTQYF
D gene: -
CDR3 length: 15
J gene: TRBJ2-3
V gene: TRBV6-1
clone size: many

CDR3 DNA: TGCGCCAGCAGCCAAGATTCGGCGGGACGGGGGGAGCAGTACTTC
CDR3 protein: CASSQDSAGRGEQYF
D gene: -
CDR3 length: 15
J gene: TRBJ2-7
V gene: TRBV4-1
clone size: -

CDR3 DNA: TGTGCCAGCAGCTTCGGGACGTCGTCCACAGATACGCAGTATTTT
CDR3 protein: CASSFGTSSTDTQYF
D gene: -
CDR3 length: 15
J gene: TRBJ2-3
V gene: TRBV11-2
clone size: many

CDR3 DNA: TGTGCCAGCGAGGGTCTCGGTCGTAAGTCAACCTACGAGCAGTACTTC
CDR3 protein: CASEGLGRKSTYEQYF
D gene: -
CDR3 length: 16
J gene: TRBJ2-7
V gene: TRBV7-9
clone size: few

CDR3 DNA: TGTGCCAGCAGCTTGCCCAGCGGGCAACAAGAGACCCAGTACTTC
CDR3 protein: CASSLPSGQQETQYF
D gene: -
CDR3 length: 15
J gene: TRBJ2-5
V gene: TRBV5-4
clone size: many

CDR3 DNA: TGTGCCAGCAGTTTATTCCCCCAGATCTCTGGAAACACCATATATTTT
CDR3 protein: CASSLFPQISGNTIYF
D gene: -
CDR3 length: 16
J gene: TRBJ1-3
V gene: TRBV27
clone size: many

CDR3 DNA: TGTGCCAGCAGTCGGGGGAGTGTGACAGATACGCAGTATTTT
CDR3 protein: CASSRGSVTDTQYF
D gene: -
CDR3 length: 14
J gene: TRBJ2-3
V gene: TRBV12-3/TRBV12-4
clone size: many

CDR3 DNA: TGTGCCAGCAGTTTATCAGGGTTTGTCTATGGCTACACCTTC
CDR3 protein: CASSLSGFVYGYTF
D gene: -
CDR3 length: 14
J gene: TRBJ1-2
V gene: TRBV28
clone size: few